This T cell receptor beta chain appears in the sequencing data of a study of a mutant IDH1 vaccine in newly diagnosed glioma. The V and J ends lost 7 bases and 3 bases respectively, with 10 bases between them. Germline-derived CDR1 and CDR2 are MDHEN and SYDVKM. CDR3 length equals 12 residues. The time point denotes: baseline, week 1 (first vaccination visit). Treatment here: pre-vaccination baseline after standard-of-care therapy. The assay was immunoSEQ multiplex PCR, and TCRdb's table has in-frame clones only and misses some. Among some 95,000 clones, around three quarters were seen once, and the ten largest hold over 6.5%. Remarks on this clone: Antigen: not known.

General study findings and limits: Of all patients, roughly 93% showed vaccine-induced immune responses.

This receptor was identified in a middle-aged man with glioma. Sequencing was performed on PBMCs, taken from a glioma patient treated with radiotherapy, temozolomide or both. This chain connects TRBV28 to TRBJ2-7, with a possible D match to TRBD2 (5 bases). The CDR3 region has the DNA TGTGCCAGCATGGGCAGCGGCTACGAGCAGTACTTC. Translating it yields CASMGSGYEQYF.